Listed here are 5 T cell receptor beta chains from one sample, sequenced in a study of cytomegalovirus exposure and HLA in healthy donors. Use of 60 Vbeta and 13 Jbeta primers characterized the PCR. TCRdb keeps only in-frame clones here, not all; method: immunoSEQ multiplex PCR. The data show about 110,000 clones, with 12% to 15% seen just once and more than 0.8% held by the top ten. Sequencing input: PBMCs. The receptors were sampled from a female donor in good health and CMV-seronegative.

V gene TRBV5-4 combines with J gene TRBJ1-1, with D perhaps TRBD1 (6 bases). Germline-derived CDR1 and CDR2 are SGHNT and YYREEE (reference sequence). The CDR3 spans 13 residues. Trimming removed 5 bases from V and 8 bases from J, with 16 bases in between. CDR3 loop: CASSFTGLVEAFF. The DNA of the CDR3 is TGTGCCAGCAGTTTTACAGGGTTAGTGGAAGCTTTCTTT.

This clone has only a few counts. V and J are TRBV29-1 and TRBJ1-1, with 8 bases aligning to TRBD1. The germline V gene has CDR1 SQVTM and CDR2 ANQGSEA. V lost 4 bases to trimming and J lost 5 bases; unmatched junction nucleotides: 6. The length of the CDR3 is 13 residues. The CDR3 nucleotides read TGCAGCGTTGGAACAGGGGGGGATACTGAAGCTTTCTTT. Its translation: CSVGTGGDTEAFF.

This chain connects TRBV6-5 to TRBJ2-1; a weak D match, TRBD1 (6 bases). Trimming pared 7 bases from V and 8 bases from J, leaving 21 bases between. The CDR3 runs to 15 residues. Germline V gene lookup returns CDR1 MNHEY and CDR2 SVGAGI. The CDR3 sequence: CASTGSGVRTYEQFF. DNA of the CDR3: TGTGCCAGCACAGGTTCAGGGGTCCGGACATATGAGCAGTTCTTC.

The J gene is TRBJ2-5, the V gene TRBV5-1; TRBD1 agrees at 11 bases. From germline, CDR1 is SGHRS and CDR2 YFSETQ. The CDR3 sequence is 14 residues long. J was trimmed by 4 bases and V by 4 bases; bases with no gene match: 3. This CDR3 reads CASSRDRGRETQYF. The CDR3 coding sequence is TGCGCCAGCAGCCGGGACAGGGGGAGAGAGACCCAGTACTTC.

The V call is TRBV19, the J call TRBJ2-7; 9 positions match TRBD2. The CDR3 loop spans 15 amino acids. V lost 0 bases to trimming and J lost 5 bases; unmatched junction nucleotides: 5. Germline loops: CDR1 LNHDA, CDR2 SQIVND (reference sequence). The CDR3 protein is CASSIDRTSVNEQYF. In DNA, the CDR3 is TGTGCCAGTAGTATAGACCGGACTAGCGTCAACGAGCAGTACTTC.